These 9 T cell receptor beta chains were sequenced from one sample in a study of shared clonotypes between healthy human individuals. Using immunoSEQ multiplex PCR, the repertoire was profiled, and TCRdb retains in-frame clones only, with some absent. The sample records roughly 1.4 million clones, approximately 98.5% being singletons. Sequencing was done on a sample of naive CD4+ T cells sorted from blood. Subset indicated: CD45RA+ positively selected. These receptors came from a man aged 25-45 years in good health.

The chain couples TRBV7-3 to TRBJ2-1, with 8 positions matching TRBD2. The ends lost 7 bases at V and 1 base at J; junction bases unmatched: 18. Germline lookup yields CDR1 SGHTA and CDR2 FQGTGA. The CDR3 runs 19 residues. This CDR3 is CASTASPRTSRKSYNEQFF. CDR3 bases: TGTGCCAGCACCGCTTCACCCCGGACTAGCCGTAAGTCCTACAATGAGCAGTTCTTC.

The chain is built from TRBV18 and TRBJ2-7; 12 bases match TRBD2. CDR1 KGHSH and CDR2 LQKENI come from the germline V gene. The CDR3 covers 16 residues. The junction had 5 bases not matched to a gene; V was cut back by 3 bases and J by 2 bases. CDR3: CASSPTSGRTTYEQYF. CDR3 DNA sequence: TGTGCCAGCTCACCGACTAGCGGGAGAACCACCTACGAGCAGTACTTC.

This clone was observed once. The junction departs from germline at one end; a sequencing error may be responsible. V gene TRBV9 combines with J gene TRBJ2-1; no firm D call. Germline V gene sequence: CDR1 SGDLS, CDR2 YYNGEE. The CDR3 length is 14 residues. The CDR3 sequence is CASSVASSCNEQFF. The CDR3, as DNA: TGTGCCAGCAGCGTAGCGTCCTCCTGCAATGAGCAGTTCTTC.

The chain has TRBV5-4 and TRBJ1-4; D uncertain. Per germline, CDR1 SGHNT and CDR2 YYREEE (reference sequence). V lost 0 bases to trimming and J lost 0 bases, with 6 bases between them. The CDR3 is 15 residues long. The CDR3: CASSLAPATNEKLFF. The CDR3 DNA reads TGTGCCAGCAGCTTGGCCCCGGCAACTAATGAAAAACTGTTTTTT.

The count of this clone is one. The chain employs TRBV29-1 and TRBJ1-1, with D hard to call. CDR1 SQVTM and CDR2 ANQGSEA come from the germline V gene. V was shortened by 7 bases and J by 6 bases, with 15 bases between the two germline ends. The CDR3 length is 12 residues. Written as DNA, the CDR3 is TGCAGCGGCCACCGAGGCGGGGCTGAAGCTTTCTTT. Its translation: CSGHRGGAEAFF.

This clone is a singleton in its sample. This chain links TRBV23-1 with TRBJ2-7; TRBD2 agrees at 7 bases. TRBV23-1 carries the ORF label, with uncertain function. CDR3 length: 17 residues. The V gene end was trimmed by 3 bases and the J gene end by 3 bases; junction bases not matched to a gene: 14. In nucleotides, the CDR3 is TGCGCCAGCAGTCATCCGACTAGCCGACCGGAAATCTACGAGCAGTACTTC. Translation: CASSHPTSRPEIYEQYF.

The chain is built from TRBV29-1 and TRBJ2-1, with 10 nucleotides matching TRBD1. V lost 8 bases, J lost 7 bases, and 11 bases stayed unmatched. This CDR3 spans 14 amino acids. Looked up from germline, CDR1 is SQVTM and CDR2 is ANQGSEA. CDR3 protein: CSTDGTGASNEQFF. In nucleotides, the CDR3 is TGCAGCACTGATGGGACAGGGGCGTCTAATGAGCAGTTCTTC.

The chain employs TRBV9 and TRBJ2-7; 7 bases are a match to TRBD1. Germline trimming cut 0 bases from V and 2 bases from J; bases unmatched to any gene: 11. This CDR3 contains 17 residues. Germline CDR1 is SGDLS and CDR2 is YYNGEE. The CDR3 sequence is CASSVATGAAPPYEQYF. The DNA for the CDR3 is TGTGCCAGCAGCGTAGCTACAGGGGCCGCACCCCCCTACGAGCAGTACTTC.

The table lists this clone with a count of one. The chain joins TRBV29-1 to TRBJ2-7; 9 bases line up with TRBD1. CDR1 is SQVTM and CDR2 is ANQGSEA in the germline V gene. With V trimmed by 0 bases and J by 3 bases, 18 bases remained unmatched. The CDR3 runs to 19 residues. CDR3 sequence reads: CSVEERVVKRDRAFYEQYF. The CDR3 nucleotides read TGCAGCGTTGAAGAGAGGGTCGTAAAAAGGGACAGGGCTTTCTACGAGCAGTACTTC.